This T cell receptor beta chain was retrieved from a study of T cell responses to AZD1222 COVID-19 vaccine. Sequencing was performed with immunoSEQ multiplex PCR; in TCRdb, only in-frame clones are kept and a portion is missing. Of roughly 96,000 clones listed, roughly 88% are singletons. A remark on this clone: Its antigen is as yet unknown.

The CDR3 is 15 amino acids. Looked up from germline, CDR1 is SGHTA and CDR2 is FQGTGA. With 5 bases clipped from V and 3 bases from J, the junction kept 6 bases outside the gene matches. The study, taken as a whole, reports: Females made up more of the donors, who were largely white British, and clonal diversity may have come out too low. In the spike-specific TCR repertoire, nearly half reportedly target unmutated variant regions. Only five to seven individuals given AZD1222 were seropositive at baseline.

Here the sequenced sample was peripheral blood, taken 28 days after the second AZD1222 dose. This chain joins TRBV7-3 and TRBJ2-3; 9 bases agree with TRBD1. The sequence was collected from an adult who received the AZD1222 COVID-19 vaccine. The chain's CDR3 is CASSLTGGRTDTQYF. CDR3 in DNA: TGTGCCAGCAGCCTCACAGGGGGCAGGACAGATACGCAGTATTTT.